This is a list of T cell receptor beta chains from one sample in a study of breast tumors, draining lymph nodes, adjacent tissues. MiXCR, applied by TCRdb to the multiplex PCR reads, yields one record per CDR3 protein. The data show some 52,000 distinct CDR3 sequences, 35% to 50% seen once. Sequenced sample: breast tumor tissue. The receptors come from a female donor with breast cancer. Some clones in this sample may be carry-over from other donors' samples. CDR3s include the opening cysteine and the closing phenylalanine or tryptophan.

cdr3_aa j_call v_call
CSASQGAETQYF TRBJ2-5 TRBV20-1
CSARRGQETQYF TRBJ2-5 TRBV20-1
CASSPPGQKTYEQRF TRBJ2-7 TRBV7-2
CATSRDSNPKIDEQFF TRBJ2-1 TRBV15
CASWGGGETQYF TRBJ2-5 TRBV6-2/TRBV6-3
CASSFHGLADYGYTF TRBJ1-2 TRBV12-3/TRBV12-4
CASSLGGRVLGNEQFF TRBJ2-1 TRBV11-3
CASSIDSLAVGTDTQYF TRBJ2-3 TRBV19
CASSLGRGVGELFF TRBJ2-2 TRBV7-2
CASSVLDLGGTEAFF TRBJ1-1 TRBV9
CASSQGLSYEQYFGELFF TRBJ2-2 TRBV7-9
CASSVAAGMTGELFF TRBJ2-2 TRBV9
CASSSIGKQFF TRBJ2-1 TRBV7-9
CASREKLFF TRBJ1-4 TRBV2
CASSAGGTGSEKLFF TRBJ1-4 TRBV7-2
CASSVAGADEQYF TRBJ2-7 TRBV7-3
CASSVGQFNEQCFGPGTDTQNF TRBJ2-3 TRBV12-3/TRBV12-4
CASSLDTGTRFYEQYF TRBJ2-7 TRBV7-9
CATSLTQGGGYTF TRBJ1-2 TRBV24-1